The 12 T cell receptor beta chains below all came from one sample that was sequenced in a study of read filtering for tumor transcriptome and immune sequencing. This library used roughly 400 ng RNA and molecular barcoded adaptors spanning alpha/delta and beta/gamma chains. Each CDR3 protein is one row after TCRdb ran MiXCR on the reads. Seen here are around 48,000 distinct CDR3 sequences, around a fifth observed once, and the top ten hold over 15%. Material: a population of CD138-negative cells sorted from bone marrow. The receptors were gathered from a donor aged 40 or over with multiple myeloma.

This clonotype was recorded many times. The V gene is TRBV20-1, the J gene TRBJ2-5; 7 nucleotides match TRBD1. The CDR3 length is 12 residues. The V gene's germline CDR1 is DFQATT and CDR2 SNEGSKA (reference sequence). Trimming removed 3 bases from V and 7 bases from J; junction bases left unmatched: 5. The CDR3 here is CSASTGDGTQYF. CDR3 in DNA: TGCAGTGCTAGCACAGGGGATGGGACCCAGTACTTC.

This clonotype was detected a few times. The chain joins TRBV20-1 to TRBJ2-7, with TRBD2 matching 10 bases. The V gene end was trimmed by 5 bases and the J gene end by 0 bases; junction bases not matched to a gene: 7. Looked up from germline, CDR1 is DFQATT and CDR2 is SNEGSKA (reference sequence). The CDR3 is made up of 15 amino acids. The DNA for the CDR3 is TGCAGTGCTTCAATAGGGACTAGCGTCTCCTACGAGCAGTACTTC. The encoded protein is CSASIGTSVSYEQYF.

In the case of this clonotype: A far more abundant clone sits one base away, making this likely a read error. For the CDR3, the DNA is TGTGCCAGCAGTTTAGGGGGGCTCAACGGGAAGCTGTTTTTT. Amino acids: CASSLGGLNGKLFF. This sequence joins TRBV12-3 or TRBV12-4 and TRBJ2-2; D possibly corresponds to TRBD1 (6 bases). CDR3 length: 14 residues.

The chain employs TRBV19 and TRBJ2-1; 7 nucleotides match TRBD1. Germline-derived CDR1 and CDR2 are LNHDA and SQIVND (reference sequence). Trimming took 3 bases from V and 4 from J; bases not matched to a gene: 6. This CDR3 comprises 15 residues. The CDR3 coding sequence is TGTGCCAGTAGTATCAGACAGGGTAGGTACAATGAGCAGTTCTTC. The encoded protein is CASSIRQGRYNEQFF.

This clonotype was detected many times. The chain uses TRBV11-2 and TRBJ2-7; 11 nucleotides align to TRBD1. The germline V gene has CDR1 SGHAT and CDR2 FQNNGV. The CDR3 is made up of 15 amino acids. J was trimmed by 3 bases and V by 6 bases; bases with no gene match: 7. The DNA for the CDR3 is TGTGCCAGCAGTCCCGGACAGGGGGCTGTCTACGAGCAGTACTTC. It is translated as CASSPGQGAVYEQYF.

This clonotype was detected only a few times. The chain carries TRBV15 and TRBJ2-3, with 8 bases aligning to TRBD2. The germline V gene has CDR1 LNHNV and CDR2 YYDKDF (reference sequence). Trimming at V came to 5 bases and at J to 2 bases, leaving 6 bases not matched to a gene. This CDR3 contains 15 residues. CDR3 coding DNA: TGTGCCACCAGCCAGACTAGCGCCGCCACAGATACGCAGTATTTT. This sequence encodes CATSQTSAATDTQYF.

The CDR3 loop is CASSPSRQDPDEQYF. The CDR3 DNA reads as TGTGCCAGCAGCCCCAGTCGACAGGATCCTGACGAGCAGTACTTC. The rearrangement joins TRBV7-6 to TRBJ2-7; D may be TRBD1 (6 bases). The germline V gene has CDR1 SGHVS and CDR2 FNYEAQ. Trimming pared 5 bases from V and 5 bases from J, leaving 19 bases between. There are 15 residues in the CDR3.

A note on this clonotype: One end of the junction fails to match germline, which may point to a read error. The chain recombines TRBV12-3 or TRBV12-4 with TRBJ1-1; D may be TRBD1 (5 bases). The CDR3 is made up of 15 amino acids. The CDR3 DNA reads TGTGCCGGCAGTCGCCTAGGACGGGGGTCCACTGAAGCTTTCTTT. Protein sequence: CAGSRLGRGSTEAFF.

This clonotype was observed at least ten times. The rearrangement uses TRBV19 and TRBJ2-2; possibly TRBD1 for D (6 bases). The V gene's germline CDR1 is LNHDA and CDR2 SQIVND (reference sequence). This CDR3 is 15 amino acids long. The V end was cut by 7 bases, the J end by 0 bases, with 12 bases between. In DNA, the CDR3 is TGTGCCAGTAAGCCCGGGACAACGAACACCGGGGAGCTGTTTTTT. It is translated as CASKPGTTNTGELFF.

The chain uses TRBV5-1 and TRBJ1-1; D is undetermined. Germline V gene data show CDR1 as SGHRS and CDR2 as YFSETQ. The CDR3 runs to 15 residues. V was trimmed by 0 bases and J by 3 bases, leaving 12 bases between them. The CDR3 is CASSLGRLQDTEAFF. Written as DNA, the CDR3 is TGCGCCAGCAGCTTGGGACGGCTTCAGGACACTGAAGCTTTCTTT.

This clonotype was picked up many times. The rearrangement uses TRBV9 and TRBJ1-5; tentatively, D is TRBD1 (5 bases). Trimming took 5 bases from V and 7 from J, leaving 16 bases between them. This CDR3 region has 14 residues. Germline CDR1 is SGDLS and CDR2 is YYNGEE. CDR3 in amino acids: CASSAGSEGQPQHF. The CDR3 DNA sequence: TGTGCCAGCAGTGCTGGATCTGAGGGGCAGCCCCAGCATTTT.

With regard to this clonotype: With a far larger clone one base away, a read error is the likely cause. V and J are TRBV7-3 and TRBJ2-5, with 8 nucleotides matching TRBD2. This CDR3 comprises 14 residues. Losses at the gene ends were 4 bases for V and 5 bases for J; bases not matched to a gene: 6. Germline CDR1 and CDR2: SGHTA and FQGTGA. The CDR3 is CASSSAGAGETQYF. The CDR3 coding sequence is TGTGCCAGCAGCTCAGCGGGAGCCGGTGAGACCCAGTACTTC.